This T cell receptor beta chain was recovered during a study of cytomegalovirus exposure and HLA in healthy donors (dated by TCRdb to 2017 to 2019). About the study as a whole: In an earlier analysis of roughly 590 of the donors, about 260 Gb of sequence data and 90 million to 120 million unique TCR beta sequences from 180 million or so T cells were reported. An early release covering roughly 640 HLA-typed donors comprised approximately 290 gigabases of sequencing data and tens of millions of unique TCR sequences. Among the roughly 390 genotyped donors, 75% to 90% belonged to the genetic ancestry cluster associated with self-reported Caucasian donors. The aim of the study was to test whether cataloging public T cell receptors could identify signatures of past pathogen exposure. Using immunosequencing, the study profiled T cell repertoires from around 670 subjects and related those repertoires to cytomegalovirus serostatus. Besides the first cohort of hundreds of subjects, a separate validation cohort made up of over 100 different subjects was used. High-throughput TCR immunosequencing, statistical association of individual TCRs with disease status, and machine learning were combined to predict cytomegalovirus infection status. A later analysis re-examined previously published TCR beta repertoires from more than 550 donors and added high-resolution HLA genotyping to investigate patterns of TCR occurrence. Rather than using new phenotypic data, the later analysis identified candidate immune exposures from TCR beta sequences and from how often those sequences occurred across donors. To decide whether each TCR beta V gene segment behaved as functional or pseudogenic, an earlier analysis of some 600 of the donors relied on high-throughput TCR beta sequencing. Donor age, sex, ethnicity and CMV serostatus were compiled alongside the repertoire data. A later genetic analysis took genome-wide SNP genotypes for about 65% of the 666 donors and used that subset as a discovery cohort. All discovery cohort repertoires had been generated on a single sequencing platform. Class I and class II HLA loci were covered by the typing at four-digit resolution. The number of typed donors differed by locus: roughly 620-640 for A, B, C, DRB1 and DQB1; some 500 for DQA1; some 590 for DPA1; and about 450 for DPB1. Because of strong linkage in the cohort, roughly 5 DR-DQ haplotypes were treated as single units for association and clustering. Among some 410 genotyped donors of the cohort, an average of roughly 230,000 unique TCR beta nucleotide sequences was sequenced per donor, of which 15% to 20% were non-productive.

This clone has a handful of counts. The target of this receptor is not known. No clone much larger than this one lies a single base away; base qualities are absent. CDR1 and CDR2 are drawn from the germline V gene (reference sequence): LNHDA, SQIVND. V was cut back by 1 base and J by 2 bases, leaving a gap of 15 bases between them. The CDR3 starts with the cysteine, ends with the phenylalanine, and has 17 residues. The read is trimmed to its CDR3 DNA, 51 bases read in frame from base 1. In total, approximately 610 healthy bone marrow donors made up the cohort. Cohort members were all nominally healthy when sampled, although unrecorded immune exposures were likely present. The donor was CMV seropositive and was included in the group of approximately 310 seropositive cohort members. Every donor gave a peripheral blood sample, and the peripheral blood mononuclear cells from that sample were used for TCR beta sequencing. The Qiagen DNeasy Blood Extraction Kit was used to extract genomic DNA from the blood cell samples.

The library was made by the immunoSEQ multiplex PCR assay. For the multiplex PCR, a mixture combining 60 forward primers for TCR Vbeta segments and 13 reverse primers for TCR Jbeta segments was used. The CDR3 region of rearranged TCR beta genes was amplified from genomic DNA by a multiplex PCR assay. On the Illumina HiSeq System, the amplified TCR beta libraries were sequenced as 87-base-pair reads. The authors' analysis ran thus. A later analysis tallied about 77 million unique TCR beta chains across the 666 repertoires, and around 12 million of those chains were shared by two or more donors. To remove PCR and sequencing errors, raw reads were error-corrected and collapsed into unique sequences using a nearest-neighbor algorithm that merged closely related sequences. To assign V, D and J gene segments, CDR3 sequences were aligned to IMGT reference sequences. For a sequence to be retained, a match of at least six nucleotides was required to both a V gene segment and a J gene segment. Rearrangements were classified as productive when the CDR3 lacked stop codons and remained in frame with V and J, and all other rearrangements were classified as non-productive. Following IMGT convention, CDR3 was defined as the stretch from the second conserved V-encoded cysteine to the conserved J-encoded phenylalanine. The earlier analysis of a few hundred of the donors excluded sequences that lacked an unambiguous match to a single V gene segment. In an earlier analysis of several hundred of the donors, a V segment was called functional when productive rearrangements were above 56.7%, and segregating when the standard deviation between donors exceeded 5%. A statistical classification framework was built for diagnosing cytomegalovirus status from the catalog of TCR beta chain sequences. V and J gene assignment, in a later analysis, came from comparing TCR nucleotide sequences with IMGT/GENE-DB human TR gene sequences. In a later analysis, CDR3 sequences and most-parsimonious VDJ recombination scenarios were assigned using the TCRdist pipeline. In a later analysis, every TCR beta chain was defined by the combination of its CDR3 amino acid sequence and its V-gene family, and reads without a unique V-gene family were dropped. As a way to deal with suspected cross-contamination and a sequencing artifact, a later analysis dropped 500 to 700 nucleotide sequences that were highly shared and had low generation probability. A later analysis calculated a clonal expansion index for each public chain from normalized within-repertoire ranks of inferred template counts. In a later analysis, generation probabilities were computed with a VDJ recombination model fitted to out-of-frame rearrangements, and the resulting probabilities were checked against IGoR. A later analysis scored TCR-TCR, TCR-HLA and TCR-CMV co-occurrence with hypergeometric tests, applying a repertoire-size bias correction to TCR pairs. In a later analysis, false discovery rates were estimated by permuting HLA or CMV assignments 20 times. A later analysis grouped co-occurring TCRs with DBSCAN, adding TCRdist sequence similarity when clustering within HLA-allele-positive subsets. Repertoires with fewer than 30,000 or more than 120,000 public chains, plus five repertoires with anomalous nucleotide sharing, were excluded from co-occurrence clustering. TCRdb carries this immuneACCESS record with in-frame sequences only. Its versions omit some clonotypes, under half of them owing to an unresolved V gene in the studies checked, with the rest unexplained. For V, J and clone size, that table is used; D and trimming come from the DNA. In this sample the table shows some 200,000 clones, around 84% of which occur a single time. Jointly, the top ten make up around 2.5% of the sample.

What the authors observed across the whole study: Immune exposure information for the cohort was limited to CMV serostatus. Because some donors lacked HLA typing at each locus, the association tests relied only on the typed subset. Strong co-occurrence of HLA alleles, especially DR and DQ, made assigning TCR associations to individual alleles difficult. A later analysis found that TCR association rates varied across HLA loci, with DRB1 alleles showing the most associated TCRs and HLA-C alleles the fewest. Roughly uniform sequencing depth across donors was assumed in presence/absence analyses, although this assumption may not hold. In vitro tests confirmed that a few of the cytomegalovirus-associated TCR beta chains recognize cytomegalovirus antigens. In a later analysis, most CMV-associated TCR beta chains were found to appear HLA-restricted, with HLA associations seemingly driven largely by CMV exposure. A further reported finding was that TCR beta sequences accurately predicted the HLA-A and HLA-B alleles for most subjects in the first cohort. A cluster of highly shared sequence variants was judged likely to represent a technical artifact of the sequencing pipeline. Linkage disequilibrium might explain the correlated functional status among segregating V segments, but an unknown experimental factor could not be ruled out. In a later analysis, several top co-occurrence clusters were reported to appear linked to parvovirus B19, influenza, CMV and Epstein-Barr virus. The earlier analysis of 587 of the donors excluded roughly 17 rarely observed V segments, including chromosome 9 orphons, because counts were too low. In an earlier analysis of 500 to 650 of the donors, most TCR beta V segments appeared in productive rearrangements about 87% or about 30% of the time, broadly matching IMGT annotations. In a later genetic analysis, fewer N-insertions in productive TCRs were reported among donors in an Asian-associated ancestry cluster than the roughly 700-donor mean. In the study, around 150 TCR beta chains were listed as associated with cytomegalovirus. In a later analysis, HLA-associated TCR beta chains showed more clonal expansion and lower generation probabilities than non-associated chains that were equally common. A later analysis associated about 16,000 TCR beta sequences with specific HLA alleles at a false discovery rate of 0.05. Most TCR sequences were seen in very few donors, while some public TCRs were found in many individuals. Some IMGT-functional V segments, including TRBV6-2 and TRBV6-3, could not be told apart with the 87-base-pair reads, so those segments were excluded. Cytomegalovirus status was reported to be diagnosed by the classifier with high specificity and sensitivity in both the original and validation cohorts. In this cohort, only TCR beta chains were sequenced, and detectable features were limited by the absence of alpha or paired-chain data. An association between a missense DCLRE1C variant and V-gene and J-gene trimming of TCR beta chains was found in a later genetic analysis and replicated in an independent cohort. It was suggested by the authors that the approach could potentially be generalized to other disease states and immunological phenotypes.

Sequencing input: PBMCs. The V gene is TRBV19 and the J gene is TRBJ1-3; matching of 5 bases hints at TRBD1 as the D gene. The source is a woman aged 50 to 60 in good health and CMV-seropositive. The CDR3 protein: CASSIGVTGSPGNTIYF. At the DNA level, the sequence is TGTGCCAGTAGTATAGGCGTCACAGGTAGTCCTGGAAACACCATATATTTT.